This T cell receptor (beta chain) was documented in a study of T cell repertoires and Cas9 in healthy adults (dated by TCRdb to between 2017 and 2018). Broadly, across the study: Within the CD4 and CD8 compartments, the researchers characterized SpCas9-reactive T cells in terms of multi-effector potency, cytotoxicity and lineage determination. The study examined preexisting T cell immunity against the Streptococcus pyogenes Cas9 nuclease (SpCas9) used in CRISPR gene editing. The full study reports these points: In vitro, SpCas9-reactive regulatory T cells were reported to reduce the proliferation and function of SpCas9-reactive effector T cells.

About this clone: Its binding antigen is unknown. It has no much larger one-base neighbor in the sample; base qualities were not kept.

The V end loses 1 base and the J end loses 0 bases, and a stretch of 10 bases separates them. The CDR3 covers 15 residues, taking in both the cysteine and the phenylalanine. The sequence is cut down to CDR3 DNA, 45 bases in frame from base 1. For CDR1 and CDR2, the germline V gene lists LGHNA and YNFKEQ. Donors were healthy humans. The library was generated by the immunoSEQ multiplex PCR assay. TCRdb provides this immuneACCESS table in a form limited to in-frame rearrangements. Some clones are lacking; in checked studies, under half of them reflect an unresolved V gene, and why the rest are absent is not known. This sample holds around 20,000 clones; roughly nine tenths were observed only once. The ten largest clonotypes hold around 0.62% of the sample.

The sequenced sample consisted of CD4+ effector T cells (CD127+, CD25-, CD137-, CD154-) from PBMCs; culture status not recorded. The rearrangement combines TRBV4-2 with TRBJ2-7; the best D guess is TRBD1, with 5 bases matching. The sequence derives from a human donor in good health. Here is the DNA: TGTGCCAGCAGCCAAGGACAGTTAAGCTCCTACGAGCAGTACTTC. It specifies CASSQGQLSSYEQYF.